This T cell receptor beta chain is drawn from a study of OX40 agonist ivuxolimab in advanced cancers. Across the study: Patients assigned to dose escalation were diagnosed with hepatocellular carcinoma, melanoma, renal cell or head and neck cancer. Study conclusions and caveats: CD8+ T cells (on average) carried more expanded clones than CD4+ T cells.

Comments on this clone: Its antigen is unidentified. The junction does not match germline at one end; this may be a read error.

Here immunoSEQ multiplex PCR was the method, and the copy in TCRdb shows in-frame clones only, minus some. The sample lists more than 45,000 clones, 60% to 80% occurring once. The germline gives CDR1 SGHTA, CDR2 FQGTGA. The CDR3 length is 16 residues. If patients had autoimmune disease history or systemic immunosuppression, they were excluded. V usage is TRBV7-3 and J usage is TRBJ2-6; D is undetermined. This specimen consisted of CD4+ or CD8+ T cells sorted from blood, obtained in a trial of the OX40 agonist ivuxolimab. This receptor was identified in an adult with an advanced solid tumor such as melanoma, head and neck, liver or kidney cancer. This chain's CDR3 is CASRDPSSSGANVLTF. Here the CDR3 DNA reads TGTGCCAGCAGGGACCCTTCGAGCTCTGGAGCCAACGTCCTGACTTTC.